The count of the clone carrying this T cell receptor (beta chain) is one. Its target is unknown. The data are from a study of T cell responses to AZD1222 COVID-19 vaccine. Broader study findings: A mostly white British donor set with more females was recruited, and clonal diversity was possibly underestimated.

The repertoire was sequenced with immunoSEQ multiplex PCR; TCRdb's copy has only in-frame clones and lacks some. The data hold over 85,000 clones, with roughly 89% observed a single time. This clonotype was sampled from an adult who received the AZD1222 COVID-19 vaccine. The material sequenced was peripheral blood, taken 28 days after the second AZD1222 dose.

The CDR3 bases are TGTGCCAGCAGCCGACGGACTAGCGGGGGAACTAGCACAGATACGCAGTATTTT. Translation gives CASSRRTSGGTSTDTQYF. This chain joins TRBV11-3 and TRBJ2-3; TRBD2 matches at 13 bases. Trimming took 5 bases from V and 0 from J; bases not matched to a gene: 8. The CDR3 spans 18 residues. Germline loops: CDR1 SGHNT, CDR2 YENEEA.